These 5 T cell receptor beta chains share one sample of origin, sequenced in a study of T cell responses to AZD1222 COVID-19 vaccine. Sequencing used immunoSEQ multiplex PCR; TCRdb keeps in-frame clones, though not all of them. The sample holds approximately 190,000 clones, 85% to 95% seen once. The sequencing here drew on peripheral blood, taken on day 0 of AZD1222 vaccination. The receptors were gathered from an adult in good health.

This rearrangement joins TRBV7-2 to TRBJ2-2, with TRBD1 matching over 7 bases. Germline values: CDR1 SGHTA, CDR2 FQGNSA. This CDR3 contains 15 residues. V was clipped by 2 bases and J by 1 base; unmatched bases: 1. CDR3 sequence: CASSLTGVNTGELFF. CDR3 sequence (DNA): TGTGCCAGCAGCTTAACAGGGGTGAACACCGGGGAGCTGTTTTTT.

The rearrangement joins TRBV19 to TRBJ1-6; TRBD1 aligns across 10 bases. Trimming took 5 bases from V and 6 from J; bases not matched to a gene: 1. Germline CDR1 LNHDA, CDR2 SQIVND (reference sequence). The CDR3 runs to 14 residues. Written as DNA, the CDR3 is TGTGCCAGTAGTGGGGACAGGGGTAATTCACCCCTCCACTTT. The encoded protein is CASSGDRGNSPLHF.

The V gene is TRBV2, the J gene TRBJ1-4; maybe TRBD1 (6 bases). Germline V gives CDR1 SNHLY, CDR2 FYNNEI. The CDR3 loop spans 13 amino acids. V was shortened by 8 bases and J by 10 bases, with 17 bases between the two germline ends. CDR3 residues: CASERVGGGKLFF. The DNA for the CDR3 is TGTGCCAGCGAACGCGTAGGGGGGGGAAAACTGTTTTTT.

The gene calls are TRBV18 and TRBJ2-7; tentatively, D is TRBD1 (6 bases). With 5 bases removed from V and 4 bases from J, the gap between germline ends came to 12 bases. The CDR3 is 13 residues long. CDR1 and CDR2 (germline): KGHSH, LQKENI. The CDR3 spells CASSAYTGYEQYF. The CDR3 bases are TGTGCCAGCTCAGCCTACACAGGGTACGAGCAGTACTTC.

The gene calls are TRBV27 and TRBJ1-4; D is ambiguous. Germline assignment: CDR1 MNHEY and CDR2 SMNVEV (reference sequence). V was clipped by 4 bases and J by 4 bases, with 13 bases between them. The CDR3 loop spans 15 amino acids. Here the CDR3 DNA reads TGTGCCAGCAGTTCCTCTAGGATGAGTAATGAAAAACTGTTTTTT. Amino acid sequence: CASSSSRMSNEKLFF.